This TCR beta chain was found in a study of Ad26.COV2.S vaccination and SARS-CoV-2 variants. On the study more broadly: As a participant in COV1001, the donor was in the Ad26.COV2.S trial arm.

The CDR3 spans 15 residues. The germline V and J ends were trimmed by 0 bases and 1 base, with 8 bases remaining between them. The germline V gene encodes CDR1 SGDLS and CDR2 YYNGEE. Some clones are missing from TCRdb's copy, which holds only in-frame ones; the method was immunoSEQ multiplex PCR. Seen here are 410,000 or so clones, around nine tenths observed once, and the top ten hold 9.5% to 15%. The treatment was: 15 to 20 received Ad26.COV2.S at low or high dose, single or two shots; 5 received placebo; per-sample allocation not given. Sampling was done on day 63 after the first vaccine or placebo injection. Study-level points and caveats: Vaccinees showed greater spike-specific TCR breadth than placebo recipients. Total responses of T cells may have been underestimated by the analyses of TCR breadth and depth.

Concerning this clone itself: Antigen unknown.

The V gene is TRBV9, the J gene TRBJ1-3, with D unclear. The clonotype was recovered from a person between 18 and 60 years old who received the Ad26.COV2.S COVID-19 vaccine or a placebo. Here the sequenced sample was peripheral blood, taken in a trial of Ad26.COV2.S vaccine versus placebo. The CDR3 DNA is TGTGCCAGCAGCGTAGCTCTGCGATCTGGAAACACCATATATTTT. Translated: CASSVALRSGNTIYF.